A single sample gave rise to the 29 T cell receptor beta chains below, sequenced in a study of CD8+CD57+ T cells in acquired aplastic anemia. Genomic DNA templated the TCR beta VDJ and CDR3 profiling. In TCRdb, the reads were re-called with MiXCR into one record per CDR3 protein. The table lists 75,000 to 100,000 distinct CDR3 sequences, around 62% of them singletons. Previously, flow cytometry had revealed CD8+CD57+ cell expansion in the patients chosen for sequencing. Material for sequencing was sorted CD4+, CD8+, or CD8+CD57+ T cells (not recorded which) from PBMCs. The receptor set was obtained from a human donor with aplastic anemia.

The chain is built from TRBV19 and TRBJ1-1; D unresolved. CDR3 length equals 11 residues. Trimming stripped 8 bases from V and 1 base from J, with 5 bases between. Germline CDR1 reads LNHDA; CDR2 reads SQIVND (reference sequence). The CDR3 nucleotides are TGTGCCAGTGAGTGGAACACTGAAGCTTTCTTT. Translation gives CASEWNTEAFF.

This clonotype was observed once. The chain carries TRBV7-9 and TRBJ1-2, with a possible D match to TRBD1 (6 bases). The CDR3 sequence is 14 residues long. Trimming shortened V by 4 bases and J by 5 bases, and 14 bases separated the two germline ends. In germline, CDR1 is SEHNR, CDR2 FQNEAQ (reference sequence). CDR3 region: CASSSPTGTYGYTF. CDR3 sequence (DNA): TGTGCCAGCAGCTCGCCGACAGGTACATATGGCTACACCTTC. The full variable domain, in which reference TRBV7-9 and TRBJ1-2 provide the parts outside the CDR3, is DTGVSQNPRHKITKRGQNVTFRCDPISEHNRLYWYRQTLGQGPEFLTYFQNEAQLEKSRLLSDRFSAERPKGSFSTLEIQRTEQGDSAMYLCASSSPTGTYGYTFGSGTRLTVV.

This clonotype was counted a single time. V gene TRBV10-3 combines with J gene TRBJ1-1, with a possible D match to TRBD1 (6 bases). The germline V gene encodes CDR1 ENHRY and CDR2 SYGVKD. V lost 7 bases and J 4 bases, leaving 13 bases between the germline ends. This CDR3 has 13 amino acids. In DNA form, the CDR3 reads TGTGCCATCATGGGACACGGGAGCACTGAAGCTTTCTTT. It is translated as CAIMGHGSTEAFF.

The CDR3 here is CSAPHWYEQYF. The CDR3 DNA reads as TGCAGTGCTCCGCACTGGTACGAGCAGTACTTC. The chain recombines TRBV20-1 with TRBJ2-7; no clear D gene. The germline gives CDR1 DFQATT, CDR2 SNEGSKA (reference sequence). The V and J ends lost 5 bases and 4 bases respectively, with 9 bases between them. The CDR3 contains 11 residues.

This rearrangement joins TRBV15 to TRBJ1-3, with D uncertain. With 3 bases removed from V and 1 base from J, the gap between germline ends came to 10 bases. Germline V gives CDR1 LNHNV, CDR2 YYDKDF (reference sequence). The CDR3 totals 15 residues. CDR3 sequence: CATSRDKGSGNTIYF. CDR3 in DNA: TGTGCCACCAGCAGGGATAAGGGTTCTGGAAACACCATATATTTT.

This clonotype was seen a few times. The chain joins TRBV2 to TRBJ2-3; no clear D. Trimming cost V 9 bases and J 3 bases, with 4 bases left between them. Germline assignment: CDR1 SNHLY and CDR2 FYNNEI. The CDR3 is 10 amino acids. CDR3 region: CASFTDTQYF. CDR3 nucleotides: TGTGCCAGTTTTACAGATACGCAGTATTTT. Looking up the rest from reference TRBV2 and TRBJ2-3 gives the full variable domain: EPEVTQTPSHQVTQMGQEVILRCVPISNHLYFYWYRQILGQKVEFLVSFYNNEISEKSEIFDDQFSVERPDGSNFTLKIRSTKLEDSAMYFCASFTDTQYFGPGTRLTVL.

The chain uses TRBV20-1 and TRBJ2-7; 7 bases are a match to TRBD1. The CDR3 consists of 11 residues. Trimming at V came to 6 bases and at J to 2 bases, leaving 1 base not matched to a gene. Germline V CDR1 and CDR2: DFQATT, SNEGSKA (reference sequence). The CDR3: CSAGTAYEQYF. The CDR3 DNA is TGCAGTGCCGGGACAGCCTACGAGCAGTACTTC.

The J gene is TRBJ2-3, the V gene TRBV25-1; D is uncertain. Germline V gene data show CDR1 as MGHDK and CDR2 as SYGVNS. V dropped 3 bases and J dropped 4 bases, with 17 bases sitting between them. The CDR3 covers 16 residues. The DNA of the CDR3 is TGTGCCAGCAGTGACGCTAGTTTGGGGTCTGCAGATACGCAGTATTTT. It specifies CASSDASLGSADTQYF.

CDR3 sequence: CSAREIPLGDSGELFF. CDR3 sequence (DNA): TGCAGTGCTAGAGAGATACCTCTGGGGGATTCCGGGGAGCTGTTTTTT. The chain joins TRBV20-1 to TRBJ2-2; D is tentatively TRBD1 or TRBD2 (5 bases each). The V end was cut by 0 bases, the J end by 6 bases, with 17 bases between. This CDR3 has 16 amino acids. The germline gives CDR1 DFQATT, CDR2 SNEGSKA (reference sequence).

This chain uses TRBV5-1 with TRBJ2-7, with 9 bases matching TRBD1. The CDR3 consists of 15 residues. V shed 0 bases, J shed 6 bases, and the junction held 7 bases outside the gene matches. Germline CDR1 SGHRS, CDR2 YFSETQ. In nucleotides, the CDR3 is TGCGCCAGCAGCTTGGGGGGGACAGGGATTGCCGAGCAGTACTTC. It encodes CASSLGGTGIAEQYF.

The chain couples TRBV19 to TRBJ1-6, with 10 positions matching TRBD1. CDR1 and CDR2 (germline): LNHDA, SQIVND (reference sequence). There are 14 residues in the CDR3. The chain's CDR3 is CATGGQGWNSPLHF. DNA for the CDR3: TGTGCGACGGGGGGACAGGGGTGGAATTCACCCCTCCACTTT.

The genes are TRBV20-1 and TRBJ1-6; no reliable D call. V shed 1 base and J shed 5 bases, with 9 bases lying between them. Per the germline V gene, CDR1 is DFQATT and CDR2 is SNEGSKA (reference sequence). The CDR3 extends over 14 amino acids. CDR3 nucleotide sequence: TGCAGTGCTAGAGTACCAGTTCATAATTCACCCCTCCACTTT. Translated: CSARVPVHNSPLHF.

This clonotype was picked up one time. The V gene is TRBV6-4, the J gene TRBJ2-3; D is perhaps TRBD1 or TRBD2 (5 bases each). The V gene lost 6 bases and the J gene lost 5 bases, with 12 bases spanning the gap. CDR3 length: 13 amino acids. CDR1 and CDR2 (germline): MRHNA, SNTAGT. In DNA form, the CDR3 reads TGTGCCAGCAGGGCCGGGGCCGTAGATACGCAGTATTTT. Its protein product is CASRAGAVDTQYF.

This clonotype was recorded only once. The chain has TRBV12-3 or TRBV12-4 and TRBJ1-1; D call uncertain. The CDR3 runs 14 residues. V lost 7 bases, J lost 0 bases, and 12 bases lay in between. Here the CDR3 DNA reads TGTGCCAGCAACTACGGCAGATTGAACACTGAAGCTTTCTTT. Translated: CASNYGRLNTEAFF.

The rearrangement joins TRBV12-3 or TRBV12-4 to TRBJ1-1; TRBD1 matches at 8 bases. The CDR3 runs 14 residues. J was trimmed by 6 bases and V by 5 bases; bases with no gene match: 8. The CDR3 DNA follows: TGTGCCAGCAGTCAGGACAGGGAAACCGCTGAAGCTTTCTTT. The encoded protein is CASSQDRETAEAFF.

The rearrangement links TRBV24-1 to TRBJ2-2; unclear D gene. The CDR3 contains 14 residues. V lost 5 bases, J lost 3 bases, and 9 bases lay in between. Germline values: CDR1 KGHDR, CDR2 SFDVKD. CDR3 coding DNA: TGTGCCACCAGTGGTCCAGAACACACCGGGGAGCTGTTTTTT. Protein sequence: CATSGPEHTGELFF.

This clonotype has a handful of counts. A junction end diverges from the germline sequence, so it may reflect a read error. This sequence joins TRBV5-1 and TRBJ1-1; D is undetermined. From germline, CDR1 is SGHRS and CDR2 YFSETQ. CDR3 length: 14 amino acids. The DNA for the CDR3 is TGCGCCAGCAGCCCCGGTAGAGGTTTGGCTGCAGCTTCCTTT. Translated, it gives CASSPGRGLAAASF.

The table lists this clonotype with many counts. The chain links TRBV5-1 to TRBJ2-3; TRBD1 matches at 9 bases. CDR3 length equals 15 residues. J gave up 4 bases and V 0 bases, and 3 bases lay outside the gene matches. CDR1 is SGHRS, CDR2 YFSETQ, per germline. For the CDR3, the DNA is TGCGCCAGCAGCTTGGAACAGGGGGCCGCAGATACGCAGTATTTT. Translating it yields CASSLEQGAADTQYF.

By sample fraction, this clonotype is medium-sized. The V and J genes are TRBV7-9 and TRBJ2-7, with D hard to call. V lost 4 bases to trimming and J lost 6 bases, with 7 bases between them. In germline, CDR1 is SEHNR, CDR2 FQNEAQ (reference sequence). This CDR3 is built from 11 residues. The CDR3: CASSSSFEQYF. The CDR3 DNA reads TGTGCCAGCAGCTCTTCTTTCGAGCAGTACTTC.

This clonotype was seen repeatedly, ten times or more. The V call is TRBV7-3, the J call TRBJ2-7; no clear D gene. Germline V CDR1 and CDR2: SGHTA, FQGTGA. Trimming took off 6 bases at V and 0 bases at J, with 9 bases between the two ends. The CDR3 has 13 residues. The CDR3 bases are TGTGCCAGCAGTCCCCATCCCTCCTACGAGCAGTACTTC. Its protein is CASSPHPSYEQYF.

This chain uses TRBV20-1 with TRBJ1-1; D unresolved. Trimming removed 0 bases from V and 2 bases from J, with 10 bases in between. This CDR3 has 14 residues. Germline lookup yields CDR1 DFQATT and CDR2 SNEGSKA (reference sequence). The CDR3 loop reads CSARERPFNTEAFF. For the CDR3, the DNA is TGCAGTGCTAGAGAGAGACCGTTTAACACTGAAGCTTTCTTT.

This clonotype is a singleton in its sample. V is TRBV20-1 and J is TRBJ2-3, with D perhaps TRBD2 (6 bases). Germline CDR1 is DFQATT and CDR2 is SNEGSKA (reference sequence). Trimming took 5 bases from V and 1 from J, leaving 10 bases between them. The CDR3 contains 13 residues. The CDR3 loop reads CSAGDWRTDTQYF. The CDR3 nucleotides are TGCAGTGCTGGGGACTGGCGCACAGATACGCAGTATTTT.

The rearrangement links TRBV18 to TRBJ2-7, with TRBD1 matching over 10 bases. Germline CDR1 and CDR2: KGHSH and LQKENI. J was trimmed by 7 bases and V by 5 bases; bases with no gene match: 17. The CDR3 runs 17 residues. This CDR3 is CASSKNSPGQGSWEQYF. In DNA form, the CDR3 reads TGTGCCAGCTCAAAAAACTCCCCGGGACAGGGGTCATGGGAGCAGTACTTC.

The CDR3 DNA reads as TGTGCCAGCAGTCAATACCAGGGGGGCACTGAAGCTTTCTTT. Encoded protein: CASSQYQGGTEAFF. The chain has TRBV12-3 or TRBV12-4 and TRBJ1-1; 7 bases align to TRBD1. The J segment lost 4 bases and the V segment lost 5 bases, leaving 7 bases of the junction unmatched. This CDR3 is 14 amino acids long.

The V and J genes are TRBV5-1 and TRBJ2-7; D possibly matches TRBD1 or TRBD2 (5 bases each). Trimming shortened V by 2 bases and J by 0 bases, and 12 bases separated the two germline ends. The germline V gene has CDR1 SGHRS and CDR2 YFSETQ. The CDR3 contains 15 residues. The CDR3 reads CASSLGTVSSYEQYF. Written as DNA, the CDR3 is TGCGCCAGCAGCTTAGGGACGGTGAGCTCCTACGAGCAGTACTTC.

The V gene is TRBV20-1, the J gene TRBJ1-2; D ambiguous. Germline V lookup: CDR1 DFQATT, CDR2 SNEGSKA (reference sequence). CDR3 length: 13 amino acids. V lost 2 bases to trimming and J lost 8 bases, with 15 bases between them. The CDR3 nucleotides are TGCAGTGCTAGACCGGGAGCGGTATTGGGCTACACCTTC. Translating gives CSARPGAVLGYTF.

The J gene is TRBJ1-1, the V gene TRBV29-1; D unclear. Looked up from germline, CDR1 is SQVTM and CDR2 is ANQGSEA. V lost 0 bases and J 3 bases, leaving 17 bases between the germline ends. This CDR3 contains 16 residues. The CDR3 region is CSVEDRREWVHTEAFF. CDR3 DNA: TGCAGCGTTGAAGATAGGAGGGAGTGGGTGCACACTGAAGCTTTCTTT.

The V call is TRBV19, the J call TRBJ2-1, with D hard to call. The V gene lost 7 bases and the J gene lost 0 bases, with 10 bases spanning the gap. The CDR3 spans 14 residues. Germline CDR1 and CDR2: LNHDA and SQIVND (reference sequence). CDR3 in amino acids: CASTLVGSYNEQFF. The CDR3 bases are TGTGCCAGTACGTTGGTCGGCTCCTACAATGAGCAGTTCTTC.

V gene TRBV15 combines with J gene TRBJ1-5; 7 nucleotides agree with TRBD1. Germline CDR1 reads LNHNV; CDR2 reads YYDKDF (reference sequence). Trimming took 4 bases from V and 6 from J; bases not matched to a gene: 12. The CDR3 spans 16 residues. Written as DNA, the CDR3 is TGTGCCACCAGCACTCTGACAGGGATCCACCCTCAGCCCCAGCATTTT. Amino acids: CATSTLTGIHPQPQHF. Supplemented by reference TRBV15 and TRBJ1-5, the full variable domain reads DAMVIQNPRYQVTQFGKPVTLSCSQTLNHNVMYWYQQKSSQAPKLLFHYYDKDFNNEADTPDNFQSRRPNTSFCFLDIRSPGLGDTAMYLCATSTLTGIHPQPQHFGDGTRLSIL.